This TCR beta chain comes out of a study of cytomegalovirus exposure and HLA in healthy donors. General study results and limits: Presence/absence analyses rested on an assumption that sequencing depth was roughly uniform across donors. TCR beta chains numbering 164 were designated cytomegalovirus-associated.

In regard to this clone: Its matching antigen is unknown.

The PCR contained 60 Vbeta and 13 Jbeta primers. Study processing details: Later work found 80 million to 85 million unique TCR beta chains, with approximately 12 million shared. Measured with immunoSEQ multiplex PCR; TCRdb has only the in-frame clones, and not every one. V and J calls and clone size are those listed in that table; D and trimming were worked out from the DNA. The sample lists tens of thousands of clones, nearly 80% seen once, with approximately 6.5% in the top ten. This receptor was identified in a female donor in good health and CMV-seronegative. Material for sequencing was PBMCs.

As DNA, the CDR3 is TGTGCCAGCAGCTTAGTGGGCAGGGGATTCACAGATACGCAGTATTTT. It encodes CASSLVGRGFTDTQYF. The genes are TRBV7-6 and TRBJ2-3; D may be TRBD1 (6 bases). Germline CDR1 reads SGHVS; CDR2 reads FNYEAQ. V was pared by 1 base and J by 2 bases, with 13 bases between. The CDR3 totals 16 residues.